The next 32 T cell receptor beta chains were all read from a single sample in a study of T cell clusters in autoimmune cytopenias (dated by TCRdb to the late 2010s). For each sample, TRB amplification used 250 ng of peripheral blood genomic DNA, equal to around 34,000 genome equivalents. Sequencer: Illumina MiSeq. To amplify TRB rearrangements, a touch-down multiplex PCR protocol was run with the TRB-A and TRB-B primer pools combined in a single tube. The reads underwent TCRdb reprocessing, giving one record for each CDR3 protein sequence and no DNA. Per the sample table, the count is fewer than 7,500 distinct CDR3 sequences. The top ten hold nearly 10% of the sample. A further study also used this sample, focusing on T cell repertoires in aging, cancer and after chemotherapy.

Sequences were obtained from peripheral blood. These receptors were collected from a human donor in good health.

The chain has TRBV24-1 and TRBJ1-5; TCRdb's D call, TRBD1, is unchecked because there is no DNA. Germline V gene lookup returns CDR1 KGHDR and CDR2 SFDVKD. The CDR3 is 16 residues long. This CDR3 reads CATSDPRQGANQPQHF.

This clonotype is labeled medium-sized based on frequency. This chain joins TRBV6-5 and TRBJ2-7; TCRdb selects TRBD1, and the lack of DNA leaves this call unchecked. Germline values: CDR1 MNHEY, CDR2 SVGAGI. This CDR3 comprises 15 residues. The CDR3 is CASSYSTGGAGEQYF.

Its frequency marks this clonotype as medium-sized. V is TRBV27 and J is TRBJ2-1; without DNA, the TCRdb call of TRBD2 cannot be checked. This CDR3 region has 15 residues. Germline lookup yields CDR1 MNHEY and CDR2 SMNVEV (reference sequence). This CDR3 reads CASSVGTSGYNEQFF.

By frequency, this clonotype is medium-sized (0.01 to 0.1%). The CDR3 sequence: CASSITRLAGGPHLF. The rearrangement joins TRBV19 to TRBJ2-1; TCRdb designates TRBD2, a call that cannot be tested without DNA. The germline V gene has CDR1 LNHDA and CDR2 SQIVND (reference sequence). The CDR3 extends over 15 amino acids.

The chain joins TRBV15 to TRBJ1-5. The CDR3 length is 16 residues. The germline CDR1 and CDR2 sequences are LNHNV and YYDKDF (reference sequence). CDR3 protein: CATSSRRQSINQPQHF.

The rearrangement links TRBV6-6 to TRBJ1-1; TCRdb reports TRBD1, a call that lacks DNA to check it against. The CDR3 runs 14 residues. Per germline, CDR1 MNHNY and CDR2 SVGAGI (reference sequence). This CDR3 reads CASSYGGRGTEAFF.

The CDR3 here is CASSYSMNVLESPLHF. The chain combines TRBV6-5 with TRBJ1-6. Germline V lookup: CDR1 MNHEY, CDR2 SVGAGI. The CDR3 loop spans 16 amino acids.

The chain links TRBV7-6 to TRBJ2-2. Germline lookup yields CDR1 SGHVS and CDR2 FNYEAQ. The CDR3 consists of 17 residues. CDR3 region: CASSLDFGLANTGELFF.

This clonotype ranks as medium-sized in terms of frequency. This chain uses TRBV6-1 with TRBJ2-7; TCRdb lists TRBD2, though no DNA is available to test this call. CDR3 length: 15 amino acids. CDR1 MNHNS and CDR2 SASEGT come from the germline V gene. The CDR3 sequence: CASSESGGGGYEQYF.

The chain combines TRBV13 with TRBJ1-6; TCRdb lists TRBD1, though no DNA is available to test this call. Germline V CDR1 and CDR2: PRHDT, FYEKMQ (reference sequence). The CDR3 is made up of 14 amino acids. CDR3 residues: CASSPGQGNSPLHF.

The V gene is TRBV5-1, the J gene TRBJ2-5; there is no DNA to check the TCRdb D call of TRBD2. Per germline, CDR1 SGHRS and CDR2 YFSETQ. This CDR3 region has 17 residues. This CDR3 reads CASSLAYLPGGRETQYF.

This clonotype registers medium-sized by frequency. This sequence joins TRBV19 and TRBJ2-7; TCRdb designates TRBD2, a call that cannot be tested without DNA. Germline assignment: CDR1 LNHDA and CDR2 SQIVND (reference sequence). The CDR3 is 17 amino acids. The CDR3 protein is CASSTRTSGASSYEQYF. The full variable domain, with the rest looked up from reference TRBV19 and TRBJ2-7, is DGGITQSPKYLFRKEGQNVTLSCEQNLNHDAMYWYRQDPGQGLRLIYYSQIVNDFQKGDIAEGYSVSREKKESFPLTVTSAQKNPTAFYLCASSTRTSGASSYEQYFGPGTRLTVT.

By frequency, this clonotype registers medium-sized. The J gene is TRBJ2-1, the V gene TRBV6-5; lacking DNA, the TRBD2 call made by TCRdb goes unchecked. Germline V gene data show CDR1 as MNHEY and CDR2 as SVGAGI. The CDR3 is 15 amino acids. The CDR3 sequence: CASHPSGGALGEQFF.

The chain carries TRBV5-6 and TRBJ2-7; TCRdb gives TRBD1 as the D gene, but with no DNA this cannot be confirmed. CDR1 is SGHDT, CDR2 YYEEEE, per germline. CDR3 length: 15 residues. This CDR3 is CASSISGTGANEQYF.

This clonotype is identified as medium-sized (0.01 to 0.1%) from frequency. The CDR3 loop reads CASSLAGGLDTQYF. The gene calls are TRBV6-6 and TRBJ2-3; TCRdb outputs TRBD2, but without DNA this stays unchecked. This CDR3 is built from 14 residues. Germline V CDR1 and CDR2: MNHNY, SVGAGI (reference sequence).

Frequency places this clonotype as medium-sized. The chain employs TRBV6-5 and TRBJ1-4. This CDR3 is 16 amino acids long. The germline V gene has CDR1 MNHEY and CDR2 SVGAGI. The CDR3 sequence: CASRKTRGGINEKLFF.

The CDR3 reads CSATRLAGVMVEETQYF. This chain joins TRBV20-1 and TRBJ2-5; checking the TCRdb D call of TRBD2 is not possible without DNA. Germline CDR1 DFQATT, CDR2 SNEGSKA (reference sequence). The CDR3 sequence is 17 residues long.

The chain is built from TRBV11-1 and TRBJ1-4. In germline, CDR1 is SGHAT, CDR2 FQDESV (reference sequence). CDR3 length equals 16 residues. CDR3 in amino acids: CASSSIDIGGGEKLFF. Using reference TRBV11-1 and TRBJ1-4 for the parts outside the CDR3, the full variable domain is EAEVAQSPRYKITEKSQAVAFWCDPISGHATLYWYRQILGQGPELLVQFQDESVVDDSQLPKDRFSAERLKGVDSTLKIQPAELGDSAMYLCASSSIDIGGGEKLFFGSGTQLSVL.

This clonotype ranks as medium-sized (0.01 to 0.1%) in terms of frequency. CDR3 sequence: CASSISGAGQVIYNEQFF. The rearrangement uses TRBV19 and TRBJ2-1; the D call of TRBD1 rests on TCRdb alone, since no DNA is present to check it. This CDR3 comprises 18 residues. Per the germline V gene, CDR1 is LNHDA and CDR2 is SQIVND (reference sequence).

The CDR3 reads CASRLTGSSPLHF. J is TRBJ1-6 and V is TRBV5-1; absent DNA, TCRdb's TRBD1 call cannot be checked. The CDR3 covers 13 residues. Looked up from germline, CDR1 is SGHRS and CDR2 is YFSETQ. The variable domain in full, with the rest retrieved from reference TRBV5-1 and TRBJ1-6, is KAGVTQTPRYLIKTRGQQVTLSCSPISGHRSVSWYQQTPGQGLQFLFEYFSETQRNKGNFPGRFSGRQFSNSRSEMNVSTLELGDSALYLCASRLTGSSPLHFGNGTRLTVT.

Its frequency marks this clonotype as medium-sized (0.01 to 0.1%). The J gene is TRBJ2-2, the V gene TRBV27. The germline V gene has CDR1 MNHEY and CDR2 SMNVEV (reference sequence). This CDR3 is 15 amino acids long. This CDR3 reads CASSFHFSNTGELFF.

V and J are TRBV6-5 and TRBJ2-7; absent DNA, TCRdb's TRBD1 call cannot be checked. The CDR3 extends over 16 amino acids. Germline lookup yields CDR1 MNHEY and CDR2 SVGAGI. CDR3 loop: CASRRHPGQGAYEQYF.

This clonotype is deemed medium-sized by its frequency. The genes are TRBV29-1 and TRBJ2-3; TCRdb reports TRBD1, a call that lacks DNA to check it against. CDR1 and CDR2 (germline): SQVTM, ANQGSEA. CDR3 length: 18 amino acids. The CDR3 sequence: CSVTGQGVSNFHTDTQYF.

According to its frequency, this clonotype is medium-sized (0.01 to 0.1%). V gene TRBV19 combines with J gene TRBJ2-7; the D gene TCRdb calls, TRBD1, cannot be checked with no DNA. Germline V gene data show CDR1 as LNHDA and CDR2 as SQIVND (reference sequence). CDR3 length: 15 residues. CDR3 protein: CASSMVGTGIYEQYF.

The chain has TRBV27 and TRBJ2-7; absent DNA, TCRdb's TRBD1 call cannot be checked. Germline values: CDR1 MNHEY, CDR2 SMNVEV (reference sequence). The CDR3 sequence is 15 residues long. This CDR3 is CASSLSTGLAYEQYF.

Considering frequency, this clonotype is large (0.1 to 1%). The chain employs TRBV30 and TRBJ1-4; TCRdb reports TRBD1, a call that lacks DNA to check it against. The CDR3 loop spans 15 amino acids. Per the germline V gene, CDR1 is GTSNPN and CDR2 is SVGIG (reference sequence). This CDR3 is CAWSVLGGESEKLFF.

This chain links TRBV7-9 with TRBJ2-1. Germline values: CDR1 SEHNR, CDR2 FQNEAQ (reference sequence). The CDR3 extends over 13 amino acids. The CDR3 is CASSTTVDNEQFF.

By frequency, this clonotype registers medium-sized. The CDR3 loop is CASRQGPYNEQFF. The chain carries TRBV6-6 and TRBJ2-1; as DNA is missing, the TRBD1 call by TCRdb cannot be tested. CDR1 MNHNY and CDR2 SVGAGI come from the germline V gene (reference sequence). The CDR3 is 13 amino acids.

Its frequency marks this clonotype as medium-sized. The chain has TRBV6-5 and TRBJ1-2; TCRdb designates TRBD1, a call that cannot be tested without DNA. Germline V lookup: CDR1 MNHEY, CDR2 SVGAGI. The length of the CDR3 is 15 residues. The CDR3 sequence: CASIKSGQGYYGYTF.

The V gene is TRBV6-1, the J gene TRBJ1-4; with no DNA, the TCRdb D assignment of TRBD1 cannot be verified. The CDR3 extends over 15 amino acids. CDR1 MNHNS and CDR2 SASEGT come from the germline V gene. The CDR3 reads CASSVLTGVPEKLFF.

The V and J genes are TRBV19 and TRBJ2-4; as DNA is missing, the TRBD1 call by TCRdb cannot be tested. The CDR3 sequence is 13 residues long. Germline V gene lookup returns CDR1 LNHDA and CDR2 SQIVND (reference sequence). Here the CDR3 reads CASQGSDSGAQYF.

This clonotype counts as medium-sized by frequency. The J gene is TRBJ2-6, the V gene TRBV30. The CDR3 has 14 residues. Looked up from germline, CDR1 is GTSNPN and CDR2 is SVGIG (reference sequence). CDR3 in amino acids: CAWSVQSGANVLTF.